This T cell receptor (beta chain) is drawn from a study of vaccination effects on CD4 cells after COVID-19. Repertoires were generated with immunoSEQ multiplex PCR, while TCRdb's copy carries only in-frame clones and drops some. Among 25,000 or so clones listed, 60% to 75% were seen once. Note on this clone: Antigen unknown.

Study findings and constraints: Among infection- and vaccine-induced clones, marked clonal contraction occurred late after vaccination.

The ViraFEST assay expanded antigen-specific CD4+ T cells with viral peptide pools before sequencing. Investigators separated out CD4+ T cells once 10 days of culture had passed. The vaccine recipients had no prior SARS-CoV-2 infection, with negative nucleocapsid antibodies. IL-2 at approximately 10 IU/ml and peptides at around 9.6 ug/ml were added to cultured PBMC, approximately 2.2 million per well. A half-medium replacement with IL-2 medium was carried out on days 3 and 7. The clonotype was recovered from a human donor who received a COVID-19 vaccine. This specimen consisted of CD4+ T cells from PBMCs cultured with HCoV-OC43 spike peptides, obtained before COVID-19 vaccination. Subset reported: HCoV-OC43 spike overlapping peptide pool stimulation.

CDR3 residues: CASSPNRDSTFNYGYTF. The CDR3 DNA is TGTGCCAGCAGTCCCAACAGGGACTCCACCTTTAACTATGGCTACACCTTC. This sequence joins TRBV27 and TRBJ1-2; a weak D match, TRBD1 (6 bases). This CDR3 is 17 amino acids long. The germline V gene has CDR1 MNHEY and CDR2 SMNVEV (reference sequence). Trimming took 5 bases from V and 1 from J, leaving 20 bases between them.